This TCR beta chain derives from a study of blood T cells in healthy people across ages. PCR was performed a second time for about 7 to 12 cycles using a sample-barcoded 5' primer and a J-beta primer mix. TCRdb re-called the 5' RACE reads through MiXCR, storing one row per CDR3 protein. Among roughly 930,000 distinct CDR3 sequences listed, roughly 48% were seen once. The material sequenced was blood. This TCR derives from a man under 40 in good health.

CDR3 DNA: TGCGCCAGCAGGATACCTAGCGGGGGGACCCTAGAGCAGTTCTTC. Translation gives CASRIPSGGTLEQFF. V is TRBV5-1 and J is TRBJ2-1; TRBD2 matches at 11 bases. Germline V gene sequence: CDR1 SGHRS, CDR2 YFSETQ. Trimming removed 5 bases from V and 10 bases from J; junction bases left unmatched: 11. The CDR3 length is 15 residues. The variable domain in full, with the rest retrieved from reference TRBV5-1 and TRBJ2-1, is KAGVTQTPRYLIKTRGQQVTLSCSPISGHRSVSWYQQTPGQGLQFLFEYFSETQRNKGNFPGRFSGRQFSNSRSEMNVSTLELGDSALYLCASRIPSGGTLEQFFGPGTRLTVL.